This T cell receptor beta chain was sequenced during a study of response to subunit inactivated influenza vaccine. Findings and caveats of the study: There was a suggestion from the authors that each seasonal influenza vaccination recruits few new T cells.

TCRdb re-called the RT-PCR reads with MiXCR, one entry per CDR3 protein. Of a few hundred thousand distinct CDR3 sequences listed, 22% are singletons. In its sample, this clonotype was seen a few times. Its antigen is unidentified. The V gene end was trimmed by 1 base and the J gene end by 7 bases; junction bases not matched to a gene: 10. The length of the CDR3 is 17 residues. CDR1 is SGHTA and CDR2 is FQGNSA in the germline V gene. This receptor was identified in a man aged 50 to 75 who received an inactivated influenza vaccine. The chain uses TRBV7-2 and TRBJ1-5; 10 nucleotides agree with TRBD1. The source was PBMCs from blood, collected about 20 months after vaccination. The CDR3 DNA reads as TGTGCCAGCAGCTTAGTAGGGGGACAGGGGTCGGTACAGCCCCAGCATTTT. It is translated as CASSLVGGQGSVQPQHF.